Listed below are T cell receptor beta chains from one sample, sequenced in a study of beta chain features in type 1 diabetes. The protocol was immunoSEQ multiplex PCR, while the TCRdb copy is restricted to in-frame clones and leaves out a portion. In the table there are over 150,000 clones, about an eighth of which are singletons. The sample consisted of central memory CD4+ T cells from blood. The origin of the receptors is a young woman in good health. The CDR3 runs from the conserved cysteine through the conserved F or W. Each record gives: clone size, J gene, V gene, D gene, CDR3 DNA, CDR3 protein. The D gene is left open where the match is weak. Only part of the rows carry a size: once, few, many, or a class if the clone is expanded.

. | TRBJ2-7 | TRBV18 | TRBD1 | TGTGCCAGCTCACCACAGGACAGGGGGACCTACGAGCAGTACTTC | CASSPQDRGTYEQYF
. | TRBJ2-1 | TRBV18 | . | TGTGCCAGCTCACCACCGTCCTCCTTAACAAATGAGCAGTTCTTC | CASSPPSSLTNEQFF
many | TRBJ1-2 | TRBV4-2 | . | TGTGCCAGCAGCCAAGGTGGCGGAGACGGAAGCCTCTATGGCTACACCTTC | CASSQGGGDGSLYGYTF
. | TRBJ2-2 | TRBV6-5 | . | TGTGCCAGCAGTTACCCCCTGTCCGGGGAGCTGTTTTTT | CASSYPLSGELFF
few | TRBJ2-3 | TRBV27 | . | TGTGCCAGCACCGGGATCCTCACAGATACGCAGTATTTT | CASTGILTDTQYF
. | TRBJ1-1 | TRBV4-1 | TRBD1 | TGCGCCAGCAGCCAATCGCACCTAGGGACAGGGGAAGCTTTCTTT | CASSQSHLGTGEAFF
few | TRBJ2-5 | TRBV6-5 | . | TGTGCCAGCAGTTCTCCCGGGGGGCAGGAGACCCAGTACTTC | CASSSPGGQETQYF
many | TRBJ2-4 | TRBV29-1 | . | TGCAGCGTTGAAGGTCTCTCGGCCAAAAACATTCAGTACTTC | CSVEGLSAKNIQYF
. | TRBJ2-5 | TRBV2 | TRBD2 | TGTGCCAGCGGGGGACTAGCGGGTGGCGAGACCCAGTACTTC | CASGGLAGGETQYF
few | TRBJ1-2 | TRBV5-1 | TRBD1 | TGCGCCAGCAGCTTGACGGGACAGGATAACTATGGCTATGGCTACACCTTC | CASSLTGQDNYGYGYTF
. | TRBJ1-1 | TRBV29-1 | TRBD1 | TGCAGCGTTGCTACAGGGGACACTGAAGCTTTCTTT | CSVATGDTEAFF
few | TRBJ1-1 | TRBV28 | TRBD1 | TGTGCCAGCAGTCGGGACAGGGTCACTGAAGCTTTCTTT | CASSRDRVTEAFF
few | TRBJ2-1 | TRBV29-1 | TRBD1 | TGCAGCGCTATCGGACAGGACAAGAATGAGCAGTTCTTC | CSAIGQDKNEQFF
few | TRBJ2-7 | TRBV7-2 | . | TGTGCCAGCAGCTCACGGACAGTTTACGAGCAGTACTTC | CASSSRTVYEQYF
few | TRBJ1-5 | TRBV30 | . | TGTGCCTGGAGTGTACAGGCTTTACTACTCAATCAGCCCCAGCATTTT | CAWSVQALLLNQPQHF
. | TRBJ2-7 | TRBV29-1 | . | TGCAGCGTTGAAGCCGGGACGGGACACTACGAGCAGTACTTC | CSVEAGTGHYEQYF
. | TRBJ2-6 | TRBV7-2 | TRBD2 | TGTGCCAGCAGCGCCCAGACTAGCGCTTCCTCTGGGGCCAACGTCCTGACTTTC | CASSAQTSASSGANVLTF
few | TRBJ2-2 | TRBV18 | . | TGTGCCAGCTCACCACCATACCCTCGAGCGTACACCGGGGAGCTGTTTTTT | CASSPPYPRAYTGELFF
few | TRBJ2-5 | TRBV18 | TRBD2 | TGTGCCAGCTCGCCGGACCTCGGGGAGGGAACGATAAAGACCCAGTACTTC | CASSPDLGEGTIKTQYF
few | TRBJ2-3 | TRBV15 | TRBD2 | TGTGCCACCAGCAGAGAAGGGACTAAGGCCCTAGATACGCAGTATTTT | CATSREGTKALDTQYF
few | TRBJ2-1 | TRBV28 | . | TGTGCCAGCAGTTACAGGGCCGAGAGGTTCTGGGTCTTC | CASSYRAERFWVF
. | TRBJ2-1 | TRBV7-9 | TRBD2 | TGTGCCAGCACCTATTCTGGGACTAGCGGGCTTAATGAGCAGTTCTTC | CASTYSGTSGLNEQFF
. | TRBJ2-3 | TRBV5-8 | . | TGTGCCAGCAGTAGGAGGAGGACAGATACGCAGTATTTT | CASSRRRTDTQYF
. | TRBJ2-7 | TRBV5-6 | . | TGTGCCAGCAGCTTTCGGGGGAGCTACGAGCAGTACTTC | CASSFRGSYEQYF
few | TRBJ1-2 | TRBV7-9 | . | TGTGCCAGCAGCCGATACGGAGGGGAAAACTATGGCTACACCTTC | CASSRYGGENYGYTF
. | TRBJ2-7 | TRBV4-2 | TRBD1 | TGTGCCAGCAGCCAACTCTTGGGACAGGGGTCCTTTTACGAGCAGTACTTC | CASSQLLGQGSFYEQYF
. | TRBJ2-2 | TRBV11-2 | TRBD1 | TGTGCCTCCTCCCGGGACAGGGGAGCCGGGGAGCTGTTTTTT | CASSRDRGAGELFF
few | TRBJ1-1 | TRBV25-1 | . | TGTGCCAGCAGCGGCCGGGCAGGGTTGGCTTTCTTT | CASSGRAGLAFF
. | TRBJ2-2 | TRBV7-3 | . | TGTGCCAGCAGCACCGAGGGAGTCGGGGAGCTGTTTTTT | CASSTEGVGELFF
few | TRBJ2-2 | TRBV5-1 | . | TGCGCCAGCGTTCCCGACCTACTAGGGCCAGCTCCGAACACCGGGGAGCTGTTTTTT | CASVPDLLGPAPNTGELFF
few | TRBJ2-7 | TRBV4-2 | TRBD2 | TGTGCCAGCAGCCAAGATGCATCGCGGGAGAGGTACGAGCAGTACTTC | CASSQDASRERYEQYF
once | TRBJ2-7 | TRBV6-5 | . | TGTGCCAGCAGCACAAGACAGCTACGAGCCTACGAGCAGTACTTC | CASSTRQLRAYEQYF
. | TRBJ1-2 | TRBV27 | TRBD1 | TGTGCCAGCAGTCCAACGGACAGGGGGACGAACACCTTC | CASSPTDRGTNTF
. | TRBJ2-3 | TRBV7-3 | . | TGTGCCAGCAGCCTTCATTCCCGGGCAGATACGCAGTATTTT | CASSLHSRADTQYF
few | TRBJ1-4 | TRBV6-1 | . | TGTGCCAGCAGTGAAGCGGTGAGGGGGTCTGCAACTAATGAAAAACTGTTTTTT | CASSEAVRGSATNEKLFF
. | TRBJ1-2 | TRBV7-2 | . | TGTGCCAGCAGCCCTCCGACAGGCTATGGCTACACCTTC | CASSPPTGYGYTF
few | TRBJ1-1 | TRBV30 | . | TGTGCCTGGAACCCACAGTTCGACACTGAAGCTTTCTTT | CAWNPQFDTEAFF
. | TRBJ1-4 | TRBV28 | . | TGTGCCAGCAGCCCTCAGGGGAACCGGGAAAAACTGTTTTTT | CASSPQGNREKLFF
. | TRBJ2-7 | TRBV11-2 | TRBD1 | TGTGCCAGCAGCCCCGGGACAGGGAATTTCGAGCAGTACTTC | CASSPGTGNFEQYF
. | TRBJ2-7 | TRBV7-2 | . | TGTGCCAGCAGCCCGGCGGGGCAGGGCTTCTACGAGCAGTACTTC | CASSPAGQGFYEQYF
few | TRBJ2-1 | TRBV6-6 | TRBD1 | TGTGCCAGCAGTCTTCCGGGACAGGGGTACAATGAGCAGTTCTTC | CASSLPGQGYNEQFF
many | TRBJ2-7 | TRBV4-3 | . | TGCGCCAGCAGCCACCTTGATGTTGATGGAGCCTACGAGCAGTACTTC | CASSHLDVDGAYEQYF
few | TRBJ2-7 | TRBV5-1 | . | TGCGCCAGCAGCCCTTCACCCGCCACCCAAGGGGTCGAGCAGTACTTC | CASSPSPATQGVEQYF
few | TRBJ2-2 | TRBV30 | . | TGTGCCTGGAGTGTTCAGGGCCTGGATAATATCCGGGAGCTGTTTTTT | CAWSVQGLDNIRELFF
few | TRBJ2-7 | TRBV29-1 | TRBD2 | TGCAGCGTTGTCGAAACTAGCGGGCGAGCCTACGAGCAGTACTTC | CSVVETSGRAYEQYF
few | TRBJ2-2 | TRBV28 | TRBD2 | TGTGCCAGCAGTCTTCGGACTAGCGGAGGGAACACCGGGGAGCTGTTTTTT | CASSLRTSGGNTGELFF
. | TRBJ2-7 | TRBV27 | TRBD2 | TGTGCCAGCAGTTTGGCCGGGGCTAGCGGGAGATACGAGCAGTACTTC | CASSLAGASGRYEQYF
. | TRBJ2-1 | TRBV11-2 | . | TGTGCCAGCAGCCACGCCGGGGTCGGACTAAATGAGCAGTTCTTC | CASSHAGVGLNEQFF
few | TRBJ2-7 | TRBV5-4 | . | TGTGCCAGCAGCTTGGGTAGAGCCTACGAGCAGTACTTC | CASSLGRAYEQYF
once | TRBJ2-1 | TRBV12-5 | TRBD2 | TGTGCTAGTGGTTACGGGGGAGGGTTGAATGAGCAGTTCTTC | CASGYGGGLNEQFF
few | TRBJ2-1 | TRBV29-1 | . | TGCAGCGTTGCCGACTCCTTACACGTCTTC | CSVADSLHVF
. | TRBJ2-7 | TRBV15 | . | TGTGCCACCAGCAGACCCCCACATCATACCTACGAGCAGTACTTC | CATSRPPHHTYEQYF
. | TRBJ2-1 | TRBV23-1 | TRBD2 | TGCGCCAGCAGTAACTGGCGGGAGCGGCATGAGCAGTTCTTC | CASSNWRERHEQFF
few | TRBJ1-1 | TRBV18 | TRBD1 | TGTGCCAGCTCATCGGGACAGACCAACACTGAAGCTTTCTTT | CASSSGQTNTEAFF
few | TRBJ1-1 | TRBV4-2 | . | TGTGCCAGCAGCCTTGAGAACCTGAACACTGAAGCTTTCTTT | CASSLENLNTEAFF
. | TRBJ2-2 | TRBV19 | . | TGTGCCAGTAGTACTCGCGGGGTTATGAACACCGGGGAGCTGTTTTTT | CASSTRGVMNTGELFF
few | TRBJ1-5 | TRBV27 | . | TGTGCCAGCAGATCACAGGGAGAAGGCGGTCTGCCCCAGCATTTT | CASRSQGEGGLPQHF
few | TRBJ2-3 | TRBV7-9 | TRBD1 | TGTGCCAGCAGCTGGGACAGTCAAACAGATACGCAGTATTTT | CASSWDSQTDTQYF